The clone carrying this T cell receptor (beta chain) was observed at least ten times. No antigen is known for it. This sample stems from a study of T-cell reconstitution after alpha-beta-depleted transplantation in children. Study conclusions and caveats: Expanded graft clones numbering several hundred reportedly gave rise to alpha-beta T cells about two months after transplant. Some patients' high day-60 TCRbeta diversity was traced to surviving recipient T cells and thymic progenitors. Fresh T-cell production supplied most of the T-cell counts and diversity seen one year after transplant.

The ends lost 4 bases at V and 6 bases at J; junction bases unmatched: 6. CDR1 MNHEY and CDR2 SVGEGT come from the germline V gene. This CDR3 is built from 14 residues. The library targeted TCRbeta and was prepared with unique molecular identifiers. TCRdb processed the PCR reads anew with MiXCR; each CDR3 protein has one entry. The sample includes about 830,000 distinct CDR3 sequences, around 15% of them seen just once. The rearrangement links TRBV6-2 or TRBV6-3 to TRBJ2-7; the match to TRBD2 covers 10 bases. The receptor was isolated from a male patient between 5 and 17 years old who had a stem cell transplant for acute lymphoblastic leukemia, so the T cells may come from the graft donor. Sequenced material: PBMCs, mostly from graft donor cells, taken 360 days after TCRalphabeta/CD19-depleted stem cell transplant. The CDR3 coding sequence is TGTGCCAGCAGTTTCGTCCGGACTAGCGGCGAGCAGTACTTC. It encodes CASSFVRTSGEQYF.